This is a list of T cell receptor beta chains from one sample in a study of graft-versus-host responses after intestinal transplantation. Assay used: immunoSEQ multiplex PCR; TCRdb lists only in-frame clones, some missing. The sample lists about 10,000 clones; 85% to 95% were seen once. This material consisted of PBMCs, taken 8 days after intestinal transplant. These TCRs come from a human patient who received an intestinal transplant, so some T cells may come from the graft donor. Both conserved end residues are part of each CDR3. D genes are given only for firm matches. Only some rows state a clone size, as once, few, many or a class for expanded clones.

>TRBJ2-3|.|.|TRBV15
TGTGCCACCAGCAGGACACTAGCTGGAGATACGCAGTATTTT
CATSRTLAGDTQYF
>TRBJ2-7|.|TRBD2|TRBV4-1
TGCGCCAGCAGCCAAGCGTTCACTAGCGGTCGGGGGCAGTACTTC
CASSQAFTSGRGQYF
>TRBJ2-5|few|.|TRBV28
TGTGCCACCAAGGGGTGGGGGGCAGGGACCCAGTACTTC
CATKGWGAGTQYF
>TRBJ1-4|once|.|TRBV11-2
TGTGCCAGCAGCTTAGGCAGTCCGATTGCAACTAATGAAAAACTGTTTTTT
CASSLGSPIATNEKLFF
>TRBJ2-7|.|TRBD2|TRBV7-8
TGTGCCAGCAGCTTCTCTAGCGGTACCTACGAGCAGTACTTC
CASSFSSGTYEQYF
>TRBJ1-2|.|.|TRBV6-5
TGTGCCAGCGGAGGGGTTTCCGGCTACACCTTC
CASGGVSGYTF
>TRBJ1-1|.|.|TRBV5-8
TGTGCCAGCAGCTTCGAACCCGGAATTAGGCCTGAAGCTTTCTTT
CASSFEPGIRPEAFF
>TRBJ2-5|.|TRBD1|TRBV27
TGTGCCAGCAGCTACAGGGGGCGCGGAGAGACCCAGTACTTC
CASSYRGRGETQYF
>TRBJ2-7|.|TRBD2|TRBV7-3
TGTGCCAGCAGCTGGCTAGCGGGAGGGCCCGCGTCCGAGCAGTACTTC
CASSWLAGGPASEQYF
>TRBJ2-7|.|TRBD1|TRBV7-2
TGTGCCAGCAGCTTAGCGTCTTCAGGGGGCTACGAGCAGTACTTC
CASSLASSGGYEQYF
>TRBJ1-1|.|.|TRBV28
TGTGCCAGCGGAGTTTTACAGGGTATGAACACTGAAGCTTTCTTT
CASGVLQGMNTEAFF
>TRBJ2-7|.|.|TRBV21-1
TGTGCCAGCACCTCCTCCCCAGCGGGCTCCTACGAGCAGTACTTC
CASTSSPAGSYEQYF
>TRBJ1-1|.|.|TRBV19
TGTGCCAGTATCAGGGACCTCACTGAAGCTTTCTTT
CASIRDLTEAFF
>TRBJ2-1|.|.|TRBV7-3
TGTGCCAGCAGCCTCTCACGGCACTACAATGAGCAGTTCTTC
CASSLSRHYNEQFF
>TRBJ2-5|.|.|TRBV25-1
TGTGCCAGCAGGGGACCCCAAGAGACCCAGTACTTC
CASRGPQETQYF
>TRBJ2-7|.|TRBD2|TRBV6-1
TGTGCCACCGACAGACTAGCGGGGGGTTACGAGCAGTACTTC
CATDRLAGGYEQYF
>TRBJ2-1|once|.|TRBV7-3
TGTGCCAGCAGCTCCCCAGGGAGCTCCTACAATGAGCAGTTCTTC
CASSSPGSSYNEQFF
>TRBJ2-3|.|.|TRBV7-2
TGTGCCAGCAGCTTAAGAGGGAAGGGGACAGATACGCAGTATTTT
CASSLRGKGTDTQYF
>TRBJ2-5|.|.|TRBV5-4
TGTGCCAGCAGCTCCCATCTACTCCAAGAGACCCAGTACTTC
CASSSHLLQETQYF
>TRBJ2-3|.|.|TRBV10-3
TGTGCCATCAGTGCTGTCCCAGATACGCAGTATTTT
CAISAVPDTQYF
>TRBJ2-7|.|.|TRBV27
TGTGCCAGCAGTTTCGCTGGGATGAGGCAGTACTTC
CASSFAGMRQYF
>TRBJ2-3|.|TRBD2|TRBV4-1
TGCGCCAGCAGCCACGGCCCAGCGGGGGGGAGCACAGATACGCAGTATTTT
CASSHGPAGGSTDTQYF
>TRBJ2-3|.|TRBD1|TRBV7-8
TGTGCCAGCAGCTTACAGGGGGCTAAGGTCACAGATACGCAGTATTTT
CASSLQGAKVTDTQYF
>TRBJ2-5|.|TRBD2|TRBV2
TGTGCCAGCAGTGGGGGACTAGCAGTCCCAGAGACCCAGTACTTC
CASSGGLAVPETQYF
>TRBJ2-1|.|TRBD2|TRBV7-8
TGTGCCAGCAGCACCCCTTGGGAGGGGAATGAGCAGTTCTTC
CASSTPWEGNEQFF
>TRBJ2-5|.|TRBD1|TRBV28
TGTGCCAGCAGGGACAGGCACGAAGAGACCCAGTACTTC
CASRDRHEETQYF
>TRBJ2-2|.|TRBD1|TRBV7-7
TGTGCTAGCAGCTTGGGGACAGGGTGGAACGGGGAGCTGTTTTTT
CASSLGTGWNGELFF
>TRBJ2-7|.|TRBD2|TRBV13
TGTGCCAGCAGCTGGGGACTAGCGGGGGTCTACGAGCAGTACTTC
CASSWGLAGVYEQYF
>TRBJ1-1|.|.|TRBV28
TGTGCCAGCACCCCCTGGTCGTCTGAAGCTTCCTTT
CASTPWSSEASF
>TRBJ2-1|.|.|TRBV6-5
TGTGCCAGCAGGAATCTCCCCCCCTACAATGAGCAGTTCTTC
CASRNLPPYNEQFF
>TRBJ2-7|.|TRBD1|TRBV9
TGTGCCAGCAGCAAGTCGGGACAGGGGCTTTACGAGCAGTACTTC
CASSKSGQGLYEQYF
>TRBJ2-7|once|.|TRBV30
TGTGCCTGGGAAGACAGAGGCTACTACGAGCAGTACTTC
CAWEDRGYYEQYF
>TRBJ1-5|.|.|TRBV30
TGTGCCTGGAGTATGGATAGCAATCAGCCCCAGCATTTT
CAWSMDSNQPQHF
>TRBJ1-2|.|.|TRBV18
TGTGCCAGCTCACCACCCGGGACGCTTGGCTACACCTTC
CASSPPGTLGYTF
>TRBJ1-1|.|.|TRBV5-1
TGCGCCAGCAGCCTGGCTAAGGACAGTCGCGAGATGAACACTGAAGCTTTCTTT
CASSLAKDSREMNTEAFF
>TRBJ2-7|.|.|TRBV6-6
TGTGCCAGCAGTTACTCAGTGGCTAGCATGAACGCCGAGCAGTACTTC
CASSYSVASMNAEQYF
>TRBJ2-3|.|.|TRBV18
TGTGCCAGCTCATTAACTCACCCGGATACGCAGTATTTT
CASSLTHPDTQYF
>TRBJ2-2|.|TRBD2|TRBV11-2
TGTGCCAGCAGCCGACATTCTCCGGGACTATATACCGGGGAGCTGTTTTTT
CASSRHSPGLYTGELFF
>TRBJ1-6|.|TRBD1|TRBV5-5
TGTGCCAGCAGCTTGCCCGGGACAGGGGCTTCACCCCTCCACTTT
CASSLPGTGASPLHF
>TRBJ2-1|.|.|TRBV4-1
TGCGCCAGCAGCCAAGTGGGTGAGCAGTTCTTC
CASSQVGEQFF
>TRBJ2-7|once|.|TRBV2
TGTGCCAGCCAAGCTTGGGGGCCTCACGAGCAGTACTTC
CASQAWGPHEQYF
>TRBJ1-1|.|TRBD1|TRBV4-1
TGCGCCAGCAGCCCGGGACAGGGTACGAACACTGAAGCTTTCTTT
CASSPGQGTNTEAFF
>TRBJ2-2|.|TRBD1|TRBV6-5
TGTGCCAGCAGTTACCCAAAGGGACAGGGCGCCGGGGAGCTGTTTTTT
CASSYPKGQGAGELFF
>TRBJ2-3|.|TRBD2|TRBV10-3
TGTGCCATCAGTGAGTCACTAGCGGGACCCACAGATACGCAGTATTTT
CAISESLAGPTDTQYF
>TRBJ2-1|.|.|TRBV11-2
TGTGCCAGCAGCATACTAGTCTCCAATGAGCAGTTCTTC
CASSILVSNEQFF
>TRBJ2-7|.|.|TRBV6-6
TGTGCCAGCAGTTACGGGGAGCGATTAGACTCCTACGAGCAGTACTTC
CASSYGERLDSYEQYF
>TRBJ1-5|once|.|TRBV4-1
TGCGCCAGCAGCCAACCGGGGCGCAATCAGCCCCAGCATTTT
CASSQPGRNQPQHF
>TRBJ1-1|.|TRBD1|TRBV6-6
TGTGCCAGCAGTTACTCGACAGGGATTTCTTTCGCTGAAGCTTTCTTT
CASSYSTGISFAEAFF
>TRBJ1-1|.|.|TRBV29-1
TGCAGCGTCGCCGGGGACACCTACACTGAAGCTTTCTTT
CSVAGDTYTEAFF
>TRBJ1-2|few|TRBD1|TRBV6-6
TGTGCCAGCAGTTTGGACAGGGCCCCTCTCTATGGCTACACCTTC
CASSLDRAPLYGYTF
>TRBJ2-1|.|TRBD2|TRBV13
TGTGCCAGCAGCTTCAGCGGGAACTCCTACAATGAGCAGTTCTTC
CASSFSGNSYNEQFF
>TRBJ2-2|.|TRBD2|TRBV11-3
TGTGCCAGCAGCTCTCGGACTAGCCCACAGAAAGGCACCGGGGAGCTGTTTTTT
CASSSRTSPQKGTGELFF
>TRBJ2-7|.|.|TRBV20-1
TGCAGTGCCATCAGCTCCTACGAGCAGTACTTC
CSAISSYEQYF
>TRBJ1-4|.|.|TRBV11-1
TGTGCCAGCAGCTTAGGTTGGGGACAAGCAGGAGAAAAACTGTTTTTT
CASSLGWGQAGEKLFF